The sequence of this T cell receptor (beta chain) was determined in a study of T cell responses to AZD1222 COVID-19 vaccine. The overall study: Second doses were pooled across both intervals (about 4 or about 12 weeks). Study results and limitations: Clonal diversity was possibly underestimated, and white British individuals and females predominated among donors.

The CDR3 is 13 residues long. Trimming took off 0 bases at V and 6 bases at J, with 8 bases between the two ends. Germline lookup yields CDR1 SEHNR and CDR2 FQNEAQ (reference sequence). A few counts support this clone. Its specificity is not known. The protocol was immunoSEQ multiplex PCR, while the TCRdb copy is restricted to in-frame clones and leaves out a portion. The sample has 150,000 to 200,000 clones; roughly 87% are singletons. The starting material was peripheral blood, obtained on day 0 of AZD1222 vaccination. The gene calls are TRBV7-9 and TRBJ1-2; possibly TRBD1 for D (6 bases). The sequence was obtained from an adult in good health. CDR3 amino acids: CASSLAQGDGYTF. The CDR3 nucleotides are TGTGCCAGCAGCTTAGCACAGGGAGATGGCTACACCTTC. The full variable domain, rest sourced from reference TRBV7-9 and TRBJ1-2, is DTGVSQNPRHKITKRGQNVTFRCDPISEHNRLYWYRQTLGQGPEFLTYFQNEAQLEKSRLLSDRFSAERPKGSFSTLEIQRTEQGDSAMYLCASSLAQGDGYTFGSGTRLTVV.